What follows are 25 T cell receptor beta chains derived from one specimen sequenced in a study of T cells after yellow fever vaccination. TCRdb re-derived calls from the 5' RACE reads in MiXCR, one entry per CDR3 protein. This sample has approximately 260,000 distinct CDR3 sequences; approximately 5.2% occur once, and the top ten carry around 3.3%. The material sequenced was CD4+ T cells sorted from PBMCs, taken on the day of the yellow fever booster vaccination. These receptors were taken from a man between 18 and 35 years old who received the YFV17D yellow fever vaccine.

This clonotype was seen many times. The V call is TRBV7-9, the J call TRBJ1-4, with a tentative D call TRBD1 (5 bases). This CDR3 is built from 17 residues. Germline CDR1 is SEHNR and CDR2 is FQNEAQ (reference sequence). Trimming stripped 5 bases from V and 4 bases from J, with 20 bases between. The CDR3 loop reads CASSLGREGRGNEKLFF. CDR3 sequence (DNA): TGTGCCAGCAGCCTCGGTCGCGAAGGAAGGGGTAATGAAAAACTGTTTTTT.

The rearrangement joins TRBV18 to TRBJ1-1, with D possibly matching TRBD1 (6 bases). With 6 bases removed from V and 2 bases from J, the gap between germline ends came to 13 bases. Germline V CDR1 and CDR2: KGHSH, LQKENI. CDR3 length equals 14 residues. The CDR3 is CASSRGQTNTEAFF. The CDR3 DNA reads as TGTGCCAGCTCTCGTGGACAGACCAACACTGAAGCTTTCTTT.

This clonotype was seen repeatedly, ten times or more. The CDR3 spells CASSQSVAETQYF. Here the CDR3 DNA reads TGTGCCAGCAGCCAGAGTGTTGCGGAGACCCAGTACTTC. This chain links TRBV4-2 with TRBJ2-5; unclear D gene. The CDR3 is made up of 13 amino acids. V lost 3 bases, J lost 5 bases, and 10 bases lay in between. Germline CDR1 LGHNA, CDR2 YNFKEQ.

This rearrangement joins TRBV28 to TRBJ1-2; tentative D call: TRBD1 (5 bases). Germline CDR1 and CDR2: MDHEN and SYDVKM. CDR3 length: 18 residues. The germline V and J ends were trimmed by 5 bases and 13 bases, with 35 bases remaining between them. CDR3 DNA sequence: TGTGCCAGCAGTGGGGCAAGGGAGAGCTATGAATCCCTGATAAATTCCACCTTC. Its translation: CASSGARESYESLINSTF.

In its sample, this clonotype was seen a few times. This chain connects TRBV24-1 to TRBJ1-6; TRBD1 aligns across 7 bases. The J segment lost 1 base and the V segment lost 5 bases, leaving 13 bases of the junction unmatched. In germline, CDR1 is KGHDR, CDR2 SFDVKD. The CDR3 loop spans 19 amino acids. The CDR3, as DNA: TGTGCCACCAGTGCTAATCGGACAGGACAAAGGTCCTATAATTCACCCCTCCACTTT. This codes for CATSANRTGQRSYNSPLHF.

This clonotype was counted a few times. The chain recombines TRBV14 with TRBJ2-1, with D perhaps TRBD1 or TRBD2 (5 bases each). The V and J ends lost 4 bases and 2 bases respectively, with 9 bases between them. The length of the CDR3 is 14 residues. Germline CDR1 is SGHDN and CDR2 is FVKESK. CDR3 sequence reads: CASSLLGPYNEQFF. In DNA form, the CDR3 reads TGTGCCAGCAGCCTGCTGGGACCCTACAATGAGCAGTTCTTC.

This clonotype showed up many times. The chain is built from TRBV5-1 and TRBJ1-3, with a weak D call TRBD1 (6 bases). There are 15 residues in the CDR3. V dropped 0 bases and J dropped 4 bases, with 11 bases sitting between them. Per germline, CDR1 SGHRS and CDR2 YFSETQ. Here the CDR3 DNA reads TGCGCCAGCAGCTTGGCTGGGGGGCACGGAAACACCATATATTTT. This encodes CASSLAGGHGNTIYF.

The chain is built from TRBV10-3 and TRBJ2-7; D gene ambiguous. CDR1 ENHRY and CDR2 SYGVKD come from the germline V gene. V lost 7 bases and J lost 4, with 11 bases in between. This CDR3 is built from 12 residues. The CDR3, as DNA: TGTGCCATCAACGAGGATAGGTACGAGCAGTACTTC. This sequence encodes CAINEDRYEQYF.

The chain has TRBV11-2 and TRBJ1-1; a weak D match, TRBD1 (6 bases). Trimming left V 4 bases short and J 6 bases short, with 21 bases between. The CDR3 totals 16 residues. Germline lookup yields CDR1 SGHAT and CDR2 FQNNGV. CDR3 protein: CASSSLFQGMRAEAFF. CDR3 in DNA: TGTGCCAGCAGCTCCCTATTTCAGGGGATGAGGGCTGAAGCTTTCTTT. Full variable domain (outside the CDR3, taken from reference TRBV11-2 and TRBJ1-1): EAGVAQSPRYKIIEKRQSVAFWCNPISGHATLYWYQQILGQGPKLLIQFQNNGVVDDSQLPKDRFSAERLKGVDSTLKIQPAKLEDSAVYLCASSSLFQGMRAEAFFGQGTRLTVV.

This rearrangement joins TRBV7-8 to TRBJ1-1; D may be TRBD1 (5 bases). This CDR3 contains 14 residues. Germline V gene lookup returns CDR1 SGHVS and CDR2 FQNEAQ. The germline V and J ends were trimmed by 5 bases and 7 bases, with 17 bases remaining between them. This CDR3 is CASSVRGTDYEAFF. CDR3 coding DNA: TGTGCCAGCAGCGTCCGGGGGACGGACTATGAAGCTTTCTTT.

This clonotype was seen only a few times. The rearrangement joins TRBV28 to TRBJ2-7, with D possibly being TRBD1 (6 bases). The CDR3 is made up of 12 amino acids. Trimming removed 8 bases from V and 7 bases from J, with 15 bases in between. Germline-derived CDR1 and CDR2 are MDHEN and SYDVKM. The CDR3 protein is CASGGGRREQYV. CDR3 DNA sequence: TGTGCCAGCGGGGGCGGGCGGCGGGAGCAGTACGTC.

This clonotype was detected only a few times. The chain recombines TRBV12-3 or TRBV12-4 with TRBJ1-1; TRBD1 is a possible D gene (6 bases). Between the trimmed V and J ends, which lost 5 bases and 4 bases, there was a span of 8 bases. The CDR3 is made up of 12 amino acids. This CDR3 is CASSIQGTEAFF. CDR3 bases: TGTGCCAGCAGTATACAGGGCACTGAAGCTTTCTTT.

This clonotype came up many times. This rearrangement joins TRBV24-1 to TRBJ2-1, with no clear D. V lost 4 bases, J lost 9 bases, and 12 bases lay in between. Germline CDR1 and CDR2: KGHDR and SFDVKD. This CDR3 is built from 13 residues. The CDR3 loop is CATSDSSVSEQFF. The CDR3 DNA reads TGTGCCACCAGTGACTCCTCAGTTAGTGAGCAGTTCTTC.

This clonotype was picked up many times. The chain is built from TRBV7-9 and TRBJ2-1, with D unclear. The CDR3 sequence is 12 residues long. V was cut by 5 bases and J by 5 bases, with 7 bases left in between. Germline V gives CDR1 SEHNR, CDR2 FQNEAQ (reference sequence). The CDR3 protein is CASSPGDNEQFF. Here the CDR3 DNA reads TGTGCCAGCAGCCCAGGTGACAATGAGCAGTTCTTC.

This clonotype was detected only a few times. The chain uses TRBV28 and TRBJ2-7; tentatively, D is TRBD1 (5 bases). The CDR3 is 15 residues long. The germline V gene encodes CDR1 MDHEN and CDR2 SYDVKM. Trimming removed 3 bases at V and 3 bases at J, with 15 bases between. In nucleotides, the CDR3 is TGTGCCAGCAGTTTCTCAGGGATGGGTCTCTACGAGCAGTACTTC. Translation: CASSFSGMGLYEQYF.

The CDR3 region is CASSQDRVNEKLFF. CDR3 nucleotides: TGTGCCAGCAGCCAAGATAGGGTAAATGAAAAACTGTTTTTT. The V gene is TRBV3-1, the J gene TRBJ1-4, with D unresolved. The CDR3 is 14 amino acids. V was trimmed by 0 bases and J by 5 bases, leaving 7 bases between them. Germline V gives CDR1 LGHDT, CDR2 YNNKEL (reference sequence).

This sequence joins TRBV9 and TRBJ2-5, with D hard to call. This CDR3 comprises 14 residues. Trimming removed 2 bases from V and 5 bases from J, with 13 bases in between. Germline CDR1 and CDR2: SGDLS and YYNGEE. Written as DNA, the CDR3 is TGTGCCAGCAGCGTCTTCACCGACCGTGAGACCCAGTACTTC. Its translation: CASSVFTDRETQYF.

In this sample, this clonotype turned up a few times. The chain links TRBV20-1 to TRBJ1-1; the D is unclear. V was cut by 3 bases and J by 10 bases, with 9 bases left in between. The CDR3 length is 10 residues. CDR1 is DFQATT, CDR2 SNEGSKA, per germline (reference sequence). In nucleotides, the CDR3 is TGCAGTGCTAGTGCTGCGCGAGCTTTCTTT. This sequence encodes CSASAARAFF.

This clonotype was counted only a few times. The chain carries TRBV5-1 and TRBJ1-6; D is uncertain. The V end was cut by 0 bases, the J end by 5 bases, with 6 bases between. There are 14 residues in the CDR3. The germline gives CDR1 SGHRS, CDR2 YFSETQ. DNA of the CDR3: TGCGCCAGCAGCTTGGACAGTAATAATTCACCCCTCCACTTT. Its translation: CASSLDSNNSPLHF.

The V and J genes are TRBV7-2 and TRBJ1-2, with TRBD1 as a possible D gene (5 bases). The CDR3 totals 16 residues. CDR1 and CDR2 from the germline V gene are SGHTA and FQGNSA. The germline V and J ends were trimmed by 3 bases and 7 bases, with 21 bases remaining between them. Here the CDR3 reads CASSFSGTAGSPGYTF. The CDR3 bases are TGTGCCAGCAGCTTTTCGGGCACGGCAGGGTCCCCTGGCTACACCTTC.

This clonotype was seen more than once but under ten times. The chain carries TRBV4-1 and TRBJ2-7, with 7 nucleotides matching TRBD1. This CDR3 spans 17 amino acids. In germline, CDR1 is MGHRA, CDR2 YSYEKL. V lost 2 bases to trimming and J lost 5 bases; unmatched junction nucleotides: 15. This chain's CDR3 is CASSQLGGRGSLNEQYF. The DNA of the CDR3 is TGCGCCAGCAGCCAATTAGGCGGCAGGGGGTCGTTGAACGAGCAGTACTTC.

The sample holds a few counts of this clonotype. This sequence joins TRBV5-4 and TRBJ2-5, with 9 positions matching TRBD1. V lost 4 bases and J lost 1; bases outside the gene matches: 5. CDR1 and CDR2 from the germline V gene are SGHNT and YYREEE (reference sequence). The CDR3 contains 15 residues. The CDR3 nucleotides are TGTGCCAGCAGCAGGGGACAGGGCGGCCAAGAGACCCAGTACTTC. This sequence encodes CASSRGQGGQETQYF.

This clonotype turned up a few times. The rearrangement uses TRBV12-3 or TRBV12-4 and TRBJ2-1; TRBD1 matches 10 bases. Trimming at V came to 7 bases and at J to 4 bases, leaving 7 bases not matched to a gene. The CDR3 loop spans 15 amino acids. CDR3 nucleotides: TGTGCCAGCACGCCCGGGACAGGGGCTTACAATGAGCAGTTCTTC. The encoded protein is CASTPGTGAYNEQFF.

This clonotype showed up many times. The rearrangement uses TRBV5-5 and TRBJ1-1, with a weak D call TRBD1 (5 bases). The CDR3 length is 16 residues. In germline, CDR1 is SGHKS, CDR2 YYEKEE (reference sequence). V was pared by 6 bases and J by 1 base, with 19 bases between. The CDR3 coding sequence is TGTGCCAGCATCGGCGGGGGTAGGACGGGGAACACTGAAGCTTTCTTT. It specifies CASIGGGRTGNTEAFF.

In DNA, the CDR3 is TGCGCCAGCAGCCCGGGACTAGCGGGGGGGAACCAAGAGACCCAGTACTTC. Protein sequence: CASSPGLAGGNQETQYF. J is TRBJ2-5 and V is TRBV5-1, with 16 bases that match TRBD2. Germline CDR1 and CDR2: SGHRS and YFSETQ. Germline trimming cut 4 bases from V and 0 bases from J; bases unmatched to any gene: 3. CDR3 length: 17 amino acids.